Shown below are 29 T cell receptor beta chains from a single sample sequenced in a study of T cell responses to AZD1222 COVID-19 vaccine. This table comes from immunoSEQ multiplex PCR, and its TCRdb copy is limited to in-frame clones, with some not included. The table lists about 140,000 clones. The sequenced material came from peripheral blood. Receptors originate from an adult in good health.

The rearrangement uses TRBV19 and TRBJ2-1; tentative D call: TRBD2 (7 bases). Trimming shortened V by 1 base and J by 2 bases, and 12 bases separated the two germline ends. CDR1 and CDR2 (germline): LNHDA, SQIVND (reference sequence). The CDR3 runs 16 residues. The CDR3 reads CASSIGGGGAYNEQFF. CDR3 nucleotide sequence: TGTGCCAGTAGTATAGGAGGGGGGGGTGCCTACAATGAGCAGTTCTTC.

V usage is TRBV6-2 or TRBV6-3 and J usage is TRBJ2-4; 9 nucleotides agree with TRBD1. Germline V CDR1 and CDR2: MNHEY, SVGEGT. This CDR3 contains 16 residues. The V gene end was trimmed by 6 bases and the J gene end by 9 bases; junction bases not matched to a gene: 15. Here the CDR3 DNA reads TGTGCCAGCAGCCTTGGTGGGACAGGGATTGGGAGCATTCAGTACTTC. Its translation is CASSLGGTGIGSIQYF.

The V and J genes are TRBV6-5 and TRBJ2-1, with D possibly TRBD2 on 7 matching bases. V was cut by 6 bases and J by 7 bases, with 13 bases left in between. The CDR3 is 13 residues long. Germline V gene data show CDR1 as MNHEY and CDR2 as SVGAGI. CDR3 sequence: CASRGGGANEQFF. CDR3 DNA: TGTGCCAGCAGGGGTGGGGGGGCGAATGAGCAGTTCTTC.

The J gene is TRBJ1-2, the V gene TRBV29-1; tentatively, D is TRBD1 (5 bases). In germline, CDR1 is SQVTM, CDR2 ANQGSEA. The ends were cut back, 6 bases at V and 3 bases at J, with 11 bases in the middle. The CDR3 is made up of 12 amino acids. The CDR3 sequence: CSVGVLDYGYTF. The DNA of the CDR3 is TGCAGCGTAGGGGTGTTAGACTATGGCTACACCTTC.

The rearrangement joins TRBV18 to TRBJ2-5; 8 nucleotides line up with TRBD2. V dropped 5 bases and J dropped 3; count of bases not matched to a gene: 8. CDR1 is KGHSH, CDR2 LQKENI, per germline. The CDR3 consists of 15 residues. CDR3 sequence: CASSSIAGSKETQYF. CDR3 nucleotide sequence: TGTGCCAGCTCATCTATAGCGGGGAGTAAAGAGACCCAGTACTTC.

The chain employs TRBV2 and TRBJ2-5, with D possibly TRBD2 on 7 matching bases. V was shortened by 2 bases and J by 5 bases, with 15 bases between the two germline ends. This CDR3 is built from 15 residues. Germline lookup yields CDR1 SNHLY and CDR2 FYNNEI. Here the CDR3 reads CASSEWGGPEETQYF. DNA for the CDR3: TGTGCCAGCAGTGAATGGGGGGGCCCTGAGGAGACCCAGTACTTC. Complete variable domain (other parts from reference TRBV2 and TRBJ2-5): EPEVTQTPSHQVTQMGQEVILRCVPISNHLYFYWYRQILGQKVEFLVSFYNNEISEKSEIFDDQFSVERPDGSNFTLKIRSTKLEDSAMYFCASSEWGGPEETQYFGPGTRLLVL.

The chain carries TRBV3-1 (or the pseudogene TRBV3-2) and TRBJ1-2; D possibly corresponds to TRBD1 (6 bases). The V and J ends lost 4 bases and 1 base respectively, with 10 bases between them. Germline CDR1 LGHDT, CDR2 YNNKEL (reference sequence). This CDR3 has 14 amino acids. In DNA form, the CDR3 reads TGTGCCAGCAGCCCGGGACACATTAACTATGGCTACACCTTC. Its translation is CASSPGHINYGYTF.

The V gene is TRBV7-3, the J gene TRBJ1-1, with D possibly being TRBD1 (5 bases). Per germline, CDR1 SGHTA and CDR2 FQGTGA. There are 15 residues in the CDR3. The V gene lost 3 bases and the J gene lost 1 base, with 12 bases spanning the gap. CDR3 protein: CASSLGRISNTEAFF. The DNA for the CDR3 is TGTGCCAGCAGCTTGGGACGGATCTCGAACACTGAAGCTTTCTTT.

This CDR3 is CASSQGHTLTDTQYF. For the CDR3, the DNA is TGCGCCAGCAGCCAGGGACATACACTCACAGATACGCAGTATTTT. V gene TRBV4-3 combines with J gene TRBJ2-3; D is possibly TRBD1 (6 bases). The length of the CDR3 is 15 residues. V was pared by 3 bases and J by 2 bases, with 12 bases between. Per germline, CDR1 LGHNA and CDR2 YSLEER.

This chain uses TRBV5-1 with TRBJ1-1; the match to TRBD1 covers 7 bases. The V gene end was trimmed by 0 bases and the J gene end by 5 bases; junction bases not matched to a gene: 10. From germline, CDR1 is SGHRS and CDR2 YFSETQ. The CDR3 totals 16 residues. The CDR3 loop is CASSLGTRQGITEAFF. The CDR3 DNA reads as TGCGCCAGCAGCTTGGGTACAAGACAGGGTATTACTGAAGCTTTCTTT.

The chain employs TRBV5-1 and TRBJ1-3; 7 positions agree with TRBD1. V shed 3 bases, J shed 6 bases, and the junction held 6 bases outside the gene matches. Germline-derived CDR1 and CDR2 are SGHRS and YFSETQ. This CDR3 has 14 residues. CDR3 amino acids: CASSSATGLNTIYF. The CDR3 nucleotides read TGCGCCAGCAGCTCCGCGACAGGGTTAAACACCATATATTTT.

The chain joins TRBV12-3 or TRBV12-4 to TRBJ1-2, with unresolved D. The V end was cut by 3 bases, the J end by 8 bases, with 10 bases between. The CDR3 has 12 residues. Written as DNA, the CDR3 is TGTGCCAGCAGTTTTCGGGGAAACGGCTACACCTTC. This codes for CASSFRGNGYTF.

V and J are TRBV19 and TRBJ1-5; no clear D. Germline CDR1 and CDR2: LNHDA and SQIVND (reference sequence). The V end was cut by 5 bases, the J end by 8 bases, with 16 bases between. The CDR3 contains 14 residues. The CDR3 coding sequence is TGTGCCAGTAGTCCAACCGGGGATTGGGAGCCCCAGCATTTT. This encodes CASSPTGDWEPQHF.

The chain employs TRBV6-6 and TRBJ1-2, with D possibly matching TRBD1 (6 bases). Trimming pared 11 bases from V and 8 bases from J, leaving 24 bases between. This CDR3 region has 14 residues. Germline assignment: CDR1 MNHNY and CDR2 SVGAGI (reference sequence). This CDR3 reads CASGKGTTIGGYTF. The CDR3, as DNA: TGTGCCTCTGGGAAGGGGACAACTATCGGGGGCTACACCTTC.

In nucleotides, the CDR3 is TGTGCCAGCAGCCTCACCCCTAGCGGGGGACTAGATACGCAGTATTTT. Translated, it gives CASSLTPSGGLDTQYF. V gene TRBV4-2 combines with J gene TRBJ2-3; the match to TRBD2 covers 10 bases. This CDR3 spans 16 amino acids. V shed 4 bases and J 5 bases; nucleotides not matched to a gene: 9. Germline loops: CDR1 LGHNA, CDR2 YNFKEQ.

The genes are TRBV19 and TRBJ1-2; D is unclear. V was shortened by 4 bases and J by 4 bases, with 10 bases between the two germline ends. This CDR3 comprises 13 residues. The V gene's germline CDR1 is LNHDA and CDR2 SQIVND (reference sequence). In DNA, the CDR3 is TGTGCCAGTAGTAGTACAAGGACCTATGGCTACACCTTC. This codes for CASSSTRTYGYTF. Using reference TRBV19 and TRBJ1-2 for the parts outside the CDR3, the full variable domain is DGGITQSPKYLFRKEGQNVTLSCEQNLNHDAMYWYRQDPGQGLRLIYYSQIVNDFQKGDIAEGYSVSREKKESFPLTVTSAQKNPTAFYLCASSSTRTYGYTFGSGTRLTVV.

V is TRBV5-1 and J is TRBJ1-2; D remains ambiguous. This CDR3 region has 16 residues. Trimming cost V 1 base and J 4 bases, with 17 bases left between them. The germline V gene has CDR1 SGHRS and CDR2 YFSETQ. The CDR3 bases are TGCGCCAGCAGCTTGCCCCCTCTGAGCGGCCGCTATGGCTACACCTTC. Translating it yields CASSLPPLSGRYGYTF.

The chain links TRBV28 to TRBJ1-2; 9 bases agree with TRBD1. After removal of 6 bases from V and 7 bases from J, the junction contained 12 bases not matched to a gene. The CDR3 is 15 amino acids. The germline CDR1 and CDR2 sequences are MDHEN and SYDVKM. The CDR3 DNA reads as TGTGCCAGCAGCCACCCTCCGGGACAGGGCGTTGGCTACACCTTC. As protein: CASSHPPGQGVGYTF.

CDR3 in amino acids: CASSSDGISGNTIYF. CDR3 bases: TGTGCCAGCAGCTCGGACGGGATCTCTGGAAACACCATATATTTT. The chain joins TRBV7-9 to TRBJ1-3, with D hard to call. V lost 4 bases, J lost 0 bases, and 10 bases lay in between. This CDR3 has 15 amino acids. The V gene's germline CDR1 is SEHNR and CDR2 FQNEAQ (reference sequence). The entire variable domain, with the rest obtained from reference TRBV7-9 and TRBJ1-3, is as follows: DTGVSQNPRHKITKRGQNVTFRCDPISEHNRLYWYRQTLGQGPEFLTYFQNEAQLEKSRLLSDRFSAERPKGSFSTLEIQRTEQGDSAMYLCASSSDGISGNTIYFGEGSWLTVV.

This rearrangement joins TRBV4-1 to TRBJ2-1; D uncertain. Looked up from germline, CDR1 is MGHRA and CDR2 is YSYEKL. With 0 bases removed from V and 7 bases from J, the gap between germline ends came to 4 bases. CDR3 length equals 12 residues. The CDR3 protein is CASSQEGNEQFF. In nucleotides, the CDR3 is TGCGCCAGCAGCCAAGAGGGTAATGAGCAGTTCTTC.

The chain is built from TRBV2 and TRBJ1-1, with a possible D match to TRBD1 (5 bases). Trimming took 6 bases from V and 5 from J, leaving 13 bases between them. Germline CDR1 is SNHLY and CDR2 is FYNNEI. The CDR3 spans 13 residues. The DNA for the CDR3 is TGTGCCAGCAGCTTAGGGGTAGAGACTGAAGCTTTCTTT. It yields the protein CASSLGVETEAFF.

V gene TRBV28 combines with J gene TRBJ1-4, with 11 positions matching TRBD1. The trim removed 2 bases at V and 6 bases at J, leaving 11 bases unmatched. Looked up from germline, CDR1 is MDHEN and CDR2 is SYDVKM. The CDR3 contains 18 residues. The CDR3 DNA is TGTGCCAGCAGTTTAGGTCGCGGACAGGGGGCTGAGGATGAAAAACTGTTTTTT. Translating gives CASSLGRGQGAEDEKLFF. Full variable domain (outside the CDR3, taken from reference TRBV28 and TRBJ1-4): DVKVTQSSRYLVKRTGEKVFLECVQDMDHENMFWYRQDPGLGLRLIYFSYDVKMKEKGDIPEGYSVSREKKERFSLILESASTNQTSMYLCASSLGRGQGAEDEKLFFGSGTQLSVL.

This chain uses TRBV7-2 with TRBJ2-2, with a tentative D call TRBD1 (5 bases). The CDR3 covers 15 residues. V was shortened by 5 bases and J by 2 bases, with 12 bases between the two germline ends. The germline V gene has CDR1 SGHTA and CDR2 FQGNSA. Here the CDR3 DNA reads TGTGCCAGCAGCATAAGACAGTTTAACACCGGGGAGCTGTTTTTT. The encoded protein is CASSIRQFNTGELFF.

The CDR3 reads CASATPGGMSSYEQYF. The CDR3, as DNA: TGTGCTAGTGCCACACCGGGAGGGATGAGCTCCTACGAGCAGTACTTC. The chain uses TRBV12-5 and TRBJ2-7, with 8 bases identical to TRBD2. Germline V CDR1 and CDR2: LGHNT, FRNRAP. The ends lost 7 bases at V and 0 bases at J; junction bases unmatched: 11. The CDR3 has 16 residues.

The V call is TRBV5-1, the J call TRBJ1-1; 7 bases line up with TRBD1. V was clipped by 0 bases and J by 4 bases; unmatched bases: 3. This CDR3 comprises 14 residues. Per germline, CDR1 SGHRS and CDR2 YFSETQ. The CDR3, as DNA: TGCGCCAGCAGCTTGGCCCCAGGGGGCACTGAAGCTTTCTTT. This encodes CASSLAPGGTEAFF. Looking up the rest from reference TRBV5-1 and TRBJ1-1 gives the full variable domain: KAGVTQTPRYLIKTRGQQVTLSCSPISGHRSVSWYQQTPGQGLQFLFEYFSETQRNKGNFPGRFSGRQFSNSRSEMNVSTLELGDSALYLCASSLAPGGTEAFFGQGTRLTVV.

This chain joins TRBV20-1 and TRBJ1-1; D remains ambiguous. Per germline, CDR1 DFQATT and CDR2 SNEGSKA (reference sequence). With 3 bases removed from V and 1 base from J, the gap between germline ends came to 3 bases. This CDR3 spans 11 amino acids. CDR3 sequence: CSASPNTEAFF. DNA of the CDR3: TGCAGTGCTAGTCCGAACACTGAAGCTTTCTTT.

The V and J genes are TRBV18 and TRBJ1-2, with TRBD1 matching over 9 bases. In germline, CDR1 is KGHSH, CDR2 LQKENI. The CDR3 is 14 amino acids. Trimming took 2 bases from V and 8 from J; bases not matched to a gene: 6. This chain's CDR3 is CASSPSGQGPGYTF. Here the CDR3 DNA reads TGTGCCAGCTCACCATCGGGACAGGGCCCGGGCTACACCTTC. The whole variable domain, filled in from reference TRBV18 and TRBJ1-2, reads NAGVMQNPRHLVRRRGQEARLRCSPMKGHSHVYWYRQLPEEGLKFMVYLQKENIIDESGMPKERFSAEFPKEGPSILRIQQVVRGDSAAYFCASSPSGQGPGYTFGSGTRLTVV.

CDR3 in amino acids: CASSLGDRFEEDVQQYF. The CDR3 DNA reads as TGTGCCAGCAGCTTAGGGGACAGATTTGAAGAAGACGTACAGCAGTACTTC. The V gene is TRBV11-3, the J gene TRBJ2-7; 7 nucleotides align to TRBD1. This CDR3 spans 17 amino acids. The trim removed 1 base at V and 8 bases at J, leaving 17 bases unmatched. Germline CDR1 is SGHNT and CDR2 is YENEEA.

V and J are TRBV5-1 and TRBJ1-1, with 10 bases that match TRBD1. Trimming removed 4 bases from V and 3 bases from J; junction bases left unmatched: 3. The CDR3 runs 14 residues. The germline V gene has CDR1 SGHRS and CDR2 YFSETQ. The CDR3 region has the DNA TGCGCCAGCAGCGACAGGGGGCGCGACACTGAAGCTTTCTTT. Translating it yields CASSDRGRDTEAFF.